Listed below are T cell receptor beta chains from one sample, sequenced in a study of blood T cell repertoires in COVID-19. Produced via immunoSEQ multiplex PCR; TCRdb's table is partial and in-frame only. The sample holds about 100,000 clones, roughly 84% seen once. Input material: peripheral blood. The receptors originated from a woman aged 60-75 years with acute or convalescent COVID-19. Each CDR3 is given with its conserved first and last residue. A D gene is named only where the DNA matches it firmly. Expanded clones get a size class; other rows say once, few or many, or leave the size out.

TRBD1,TRBV12-3/TRBV12-4,TRBJ2-7,.,CASSGQGAGEQYF,TGTGCCAGCAGCGGACAGGGGGCAGGGGAGCAGTACTTC
.,TRBV30,TRBJ1-4,.,CAWSQSTNEKLFF,TGTGCCTGGAGTCAATCAACTAATGAAAAACTGTTTTTT
.,TRBV30,TRBJ1-2,.,CAWSPTGLYGYTF,TGTGCCTGGAGCCCTACAGGGCTCTATGGCTACACCTTC
TRBD1,TRBV12-5,TRBJ1-5,.,CASGFRGHDQPQHF,TGTGCTAGTGGTTTCAGGGGGCACGATCAGCCCCAGCATTTT
.,TRBV29-1,TRBJ1-1,once,CSVGQMNTEAFF,TGCAGCGTTGGGCAGATGAACACTGAAGCTTTCTTT
.,TRBV2,TRBJ1-2,.,CASSYDYHGYTF,TGTGCCAGCAGCTACGACTACCATGGCTACACCTTC
TRBD2,TRBV27,TRBJ2-3,.,CATRTSGGLTDTQYF,TGTGCCACCCGGACTAGCGGGGGCCTCACAGATACGCAGTATTTT
TRBD1,TRBV6-5,TRBJ2-5,few,CASTQTGTQETQYF,TGTGCCAGCACTCAGACAGGGACCCAAGAGACCCAGTACTTC
TRBD1,TRBV11-2,TRBJ1-2,.,CASSLGTGTGINYGYTF,TGTGCCAGCAGCTTAGGTACCGGGACAGGGATTAACTATGGCTACACCTTC
.,TRBV12-3/TRBV12-4,TRBJ2-2,.,CASTVVAGELFF,TGTGCCAGCACCGTAGTTGCCGGGGAGCTGTTTTTT
.,TRBV2,TRBJ1-5,few,CASSGPRGSNQPQHF,TGTGCCAGCAGTGGCCCCAGGGGAAGCAATCAGCCCCAGCATTTT
.,TRBV7-7,TRBJ1-6,.,CASSPGGENSPLHF,TGTGCTAGCAGCCCGGGAGGGGAGAATTCACCCCTCCACTTT
.,TRBV2,TRBJ2-7,.,CASTQGGTGTEQYF,TGTGCCAGCACCCAGGGGGGCACAGGTACTGAGCAGTACTTC
.,TRBV7-9,TRBJ2-5,.,CASSGIRGYQETQYF,TGTGCCAGCAGCGGAATCCGGGGGTACCAAGAGACCCAGTACTTC
TRBD1,TRBV18,TRBJ1-6,.,CASSPPHRGGSPLHF,TGTGCCAGCTCACCACCCCACAGGGGTGGCTCACCCCTCCACTTT
TRBD1,TRBV5-3,TRBJ1-5,few,CARSFIDRVHQPQHF,TGTGCCAGAAGCTTTATCGACAGGGTCCATCAGCCCCAGCATTTT
.,TRBV4-2,TRBJ1-6,.,CASSQEPQDSRSLHF,TGTGCCAGCAGCCAAGAGCCCCAGGACAGTCGCTCCCTCCACTTT
.,TRBV2,TRBJ2-1,.,CASSGEEEQFF,TGTGCCAGCAGTGGAGAGGAGGAGCAGTTCTTC
TRBD2,TRBV5-4,TRBJ2-2,.,CASSTRLAETGELFF,TGTGCCAGCAGCACACGACTAGCGGAGACCGGGGAGCTGTTTTTT
TRBD1,TRBV2,TRBJ2-7,.,CASSGSGTGAYEQYF,TGTGCCAGCAGTGGCTCCGGGACAGGGGCCTACGAGCAGTACTTC
.,TRBV12-1,TRBJ1-2,.,CASSSDRGQKNGYTF,TGTGCCAGCAGCTCCGACAGGGGGCAAAAGAATGGCTACACCTTC
TRBD1,TRBV9,TRBJ1-4,.,CASSPRQGTNEKLFF,TGTGCCAGCAGCCCCCGACAGGGAACTAATGAAAAACTGTTTTTT
.,TRBV12-2,TRBJ1-6,.,CASRLQQQDPNSPLHF,TGTGCAAGTCGCTTGCAGCAACAGGACCCAAATTCACCCCTCCACTTT
.,TRBV7-2,TRBJ1-1,.,CASSLGRVRAFF,TGTGCCAGCAGCTTAGGTCGGGTGAGGGCTTTCTTT
TRBD1,TRBV6-6,TRBJ1-2,.,CASSSGQGRNGYTF,TGTGCCAGCAGTTCGGGACAGGGTAGGAATGGCTACACCTTC
TRBD1,TRBV28,TRBJ1-6,.,CASSLTEQGTNSPLHF,TGTGCCAGCAGCTTGACAGAACAGGGGACTAATTCACCCCTCCACTTT
.,TRBV28,TRBJ1-1,.,CASRPPGDSTEAFF,TGTGCCAGCAGACCTCCAGGGGATAGCACTGAAGCTTTCTTT
TRBD1,TRBV30,TRBJ1-4,.,CAWKQGQVNEKLFF,TGTGCCTGGAAACAGGGACAGGTAAATGAAAAACTGTTTTTT
TRBD1,TRBV10-3,TRBJ2-7,few,CAISEGTGYYEQYF,TGTGCCATCAGTGAAGGGACAGGGTACTACGAGCAGTACTTC
TRBD1,TRBV18,TRBJ1-5,.,CASSPRRTGGSNQPQHF,TGTGCCAGCTCACCTCGGCGGACAGGGGGGAGCAATCAGCCCCAGCATTTT
.,TRBV5-1,TRBJ2-5,.,CASSLQETQYF,TGCGCCAGCAGCCTACAAGAGACCCAGTACTTC
.,TRBV9,TRBJ2-1,.,CASSVKGGNEQFF,TGTGCCAGCAGCGTAAAGGGCGGGAATGAGCAGTTCTTC
TRBD2,TRBV5-4,TRBJ2-3,.,CASSSGGAEGDTQYF,TGTGCCAGCAGCTCCGGGGGGGCCGAGGGAGATACGCAGTATTTT
TRBD1,TRBV19,TRBJ1-2,.,CASSNHRTGTASYGYTF,TGTGCCAGTAGTAACCACCGCACCGGGACAGCGTCCTATGGCTACACCTTC
.,TRBV3-1/TRBV3-2,TRBJ2-7,.,CASSLSSGSYEQYF,TGTGCCAGCAGCCTCAGTTCCGGGTCCTACGAGCAGTACTTC
.,TRBV7-6,TRBJ2-2,.,CASSLLGGVNTGELFF,TGTGCCAGCAGCTTACTTGGCGGAGTAAACACCGGGGAGCTGTTTTTT
TRBD1,TRBV28,TRBJ2-7,.,CASSLGQAYYEQYF,TGTGCCAGCAGTTTAGGACAGGCCTACTACGAGCAGTACTTC
TRBD1,TRBV10-3,TRBJ2-7,.,CAISGRDRDYEQYF,TGTGCCATCAGTGGCCGGGACAGGGACTACGAGCAGTACTTC
TRBD1,TRBV6-2/TRBV6-3,TRBJ2-3,.,CASSYDRAPDTQYF,TGTGCCAGCAGTTACGACAGGGCCCCCGATACGCAGTATTTT
.,TRBV19,TRBJ2-7,.,CASSRLGFDEQYF,TGTGCCAGTAGTAGACTAGGGTTCGACGAGCAGTACTTC
.,TRBV19,TRBJ2-2,.,CASSIGAGGSTGELFF,TGTGCCAGTAGTATTGGGGCTGGGGGCAGCACCGGGGAGCTGTTTTTT
TRBD1,TRBV11-2,TRBJ1-4,.,CASSTSWLGGEEKLFF,TGTGCCAGCAGCACCTCCTGGTTAGGGGGCGAAGAAAAACTGTTTTTT
.,TRBV24-1,TRBJ2-2,.,CATRTGEAGELFF,TGTGCCACCAGGACGGGGGAAGCCGGGGAGCTGTTTTTT
TRBD1,TRBV3-1/TRBV3-2,TRBJ1-1,.,CASSRTGSNTEAFF,TGTGCCAGCAGCCGGACAGGTTCGAACACTGAAGCTTTCTTT
.,TRBV14,TRBJ2-3,few,CASSQTYQGLGTDTQYF,TGTGCCAGCAGCCAGACGTACCAGGGTCTTGGCACAGATACGCAGTATTTT
TRBD1,TRBV19,TRBJ1-5,few,CASSKGQGAIQPQHF,TGTGCCAGTAGTAAGGGACAGGGGGCGATTCAGCCCCAGCATTTT
TRBD1,TRBV29-1,TRBJ2-1,.,CSIQRDRARSWYNEQFF,TGCAGCATCCAGAGGGACAGGGCCCGTAGTTGGTACAATGAGCAGTTCTTC
.,TRBV15,TRBJ1-2,.,CATSRDQGGYTF,TGTGCCACCAGCAGAGATCAGGGTGGCTACACCTTC